This is a list of T cell receptor beta chains from one sample in a study of patients and donors after allogeneic stem cell transplantation. TCRdb re-called the RT-PCR reads with MiXCR, one entry per CDR3 protein. The sample shows 90,000 to 130,000 distinct CDR3 sequences, 35% to 45% of them seen only once. The specimen was blood, either unsorted or a sorted T cell fraction (not recorded which). Receptors were obtained from a human donor who was either an allogeneic HSCT recipient or a stem cell or donor lymphocyte infusion donor (not recorded which). It is not recorded whose cells these are; they may come from a transplant donor. Both conserved end residues are part of each CDR3. Fields, in order: V gene, J gene, CDR3 protein.

v_gene: TRBV11-2; j_gene: TRBJ2-3; CDR3aa: CASSRDRGTQYF
v_gene: TRBV9; j_gene: TRBJ1-1; CDR3aa: CASSPLDTEAFF
v_gene: TRBV24-1; j_gene: TRBJ1-1; CDR3aa: CATSALSRRLNTEAFF
v_gene: TRBV12-3/TRBV12-4; j_gene: TRBJ1-5; CDR3aa: CASSPYTGNQPQHF
v_gene: TRBV6-4; j_gene: TRBJ2-3; CDR3aa: CASSERAGLVDTQYF
v_gene: TRBV20-1; j_gene: TRBJ2-7; CDR3aa: CSAVDGYEQYF
v_gene: TRBV7-9; j_gene: TRBJ1-3; CDR3aa: CASKPGDGNTIYF
v_gene: TRBV12-3/TRBV12-4; j_gene: TRBJ1-6; CDR3aa: CASRGPYRGGSPLHF
v_gene: TRBV15; j_gene: TRBJ2-3; CDR3aa: CATSRLKRAGTDTQYF
v_gene: TRBV18; j_gene: TRBJ1-1; CDR3aa: CASSPLRFPGVTEAFF
v_gene: TRBV20-1; j_gene: TRBJ1-2; CDR3aa: CSAREGGYGYTF
v_gene: TRBV5-1; j_gene: TRBJ2-2; CDR3aa: CASSLGDRDTGELFF
v_gene: TRBV10-3; j_gene: TRBJ2-1; CDR3aa: CAISGGGYNEQFF
v_gene: TRBV20-1; j_gene: TRBJ2-3; CDR3aa: CSAPPGPKRPDTQYF
v_gene: TRBV12-3/TRBV12-4; j_gene: TRBJ2-1; CDR3aa: CASSYGTSGSNEQFF